A single count supports the clone carrying this T cell receptor beta chain. Here immunoSEQ multiplex PCR was the method, and the copy in TCRdb shows in-frame clones only, minus some. This sample has 90,000 to 100,000 clones; 88% occur once, and the top ten carry roughly an eighth. The CDR3 extends over 15 amino acids. CDR1 is LNHDA and CDR2 is SQIVND in the germline V gene (reference sequence). V lost 1 base to trimming and J lost 0 bases, with 9 bases between them. The sample belongs to a study of control samples from healthy donors and cancer patients. Sequenced: blood. The chain combines TRBV19 with TRBJ1-1; no firm D call. This sequence was found in a woman aged 65 to 85 in good health. CDR3 protein: CASSIVGQMNTEAFF. In nucleotides, the CDR3 is TGTGCCAGTAGTATAGTTGGGCAGATGAACACTGAAGCTTTCTTT.